A single TCR beta chain is shown here with its context. The sample originates from a study of blood T cell repertoires in COVID-19. Using immunoSEQ multiplex PCR, the repertoire was profiled, and TCRdb retains in-frame clones only, with some absent. The sample has roughly 250,000 clones, about four fifths seen once. Per germline, CDR1 LGHDT and CDR2 YNNKEL (reference sequence). V was clipped by 0 bases and J by 0 bases, with 14 bases between them. This CDR3 region has 17 residues. The chain joins TRBV3-1 (or the pseudogene TRBV3-2) to TRBJ1-1; D not resolved. Material for sequencing was PBMCs or T cells enriched from blood (not recorded which). This clonotype was obtained from a woman between 35 and 50 years old who had been exposed to COVID-19. This chain's CDR3 is CASSQDLQAPLNTEAFF. As DNA, the CDR3 is TGTGCCAGCAGCCAAGATCTGCAGGCTCCTTTGAACACTGAAGCTTTCTTT.